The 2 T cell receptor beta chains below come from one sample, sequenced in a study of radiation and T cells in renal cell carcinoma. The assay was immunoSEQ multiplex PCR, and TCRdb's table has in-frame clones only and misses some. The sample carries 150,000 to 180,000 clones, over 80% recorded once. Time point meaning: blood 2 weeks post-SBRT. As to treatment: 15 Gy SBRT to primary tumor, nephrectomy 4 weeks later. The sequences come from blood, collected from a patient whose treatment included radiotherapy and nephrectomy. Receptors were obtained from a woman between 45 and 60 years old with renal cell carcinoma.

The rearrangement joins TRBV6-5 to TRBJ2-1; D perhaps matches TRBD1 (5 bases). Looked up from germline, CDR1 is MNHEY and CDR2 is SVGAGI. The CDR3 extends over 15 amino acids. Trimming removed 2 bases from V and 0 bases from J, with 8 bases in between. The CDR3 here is CASSYGAISYNEQFF. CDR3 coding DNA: TGTGCCAGCAGTTACGGGGCCATCTCCTACAATGAGCAGTTCTTC.

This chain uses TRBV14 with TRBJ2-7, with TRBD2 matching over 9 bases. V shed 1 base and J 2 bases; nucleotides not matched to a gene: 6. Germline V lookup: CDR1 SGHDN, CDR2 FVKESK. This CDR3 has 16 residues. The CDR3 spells CASSQVGGGGTYEQYF. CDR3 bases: TGTGCCAGCAGCCAAGTTGGCGGGGGGGGAACCTACGAGCAGTACTTC. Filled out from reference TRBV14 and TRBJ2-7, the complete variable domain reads EAGVTQFPSHSVIEKGQTVTLRCDPISGHDNLYWYRRVMGKEIKFLLHFVKESKQDESGMPNNRFLAERTGGTYSTLKVQPAELEDSGVYFCASSQVGGGGTYEQYFGPGTRLTVT.